This T cell receptor (beta chain) was profiled in a study of shared T cell receptors in the human thymus (dated by TCRdb to the early 2020s). The study in broad terms: The study examined how self-reactive, shared T-cell receptor alpha chains are generated in the human thymus.

Taken from cysteine to phenylalanine, the CDR3 has 16 residues. Here the CDR3 DNA is all that survives: 48 bases in frame from base 1. Reading the germline V gene gives CDR1 LGHNA and CDR2 YSLEER. V and J are truncated by 0 bases and 1 base respectively, leaving an intervening sequence of 9 bases. Libraries came from the immunoSEQ multiplex PCR assay. As stored in TCRdb, this immuneACCESS dataset retains in-frame rearrangements with V and J assigned. A fraction of the clones does not appear; measured against another copy, unresolved V genes explain less than half of the discrepancy, and the remainder lacks a known reason. The sample table contains approximately 660,000 clones; only one count was recorded for 88% of them. The ten biggest clones cover 0.008% to 0.011% of the sample. About this clone: The specificity of this receptor is unknown. Nothing much larger sits one base from this clone, and base qualities are not available.

These data are also associated with another study on human thymus T cells. The second paper states: Donors were immunologically healthy infants undergoing open corrective cardiac surgery for congenital heart defects in Finland. Thymus tissue was collected as surgical resects that were removed during corrective cardiac surgery. Usage of V and J gene segments appeared to be biased in both the thymic and the peripheral blood repertoires. The related research found that thymic TCR repertoires overlapped highly between unrelated individuals. The study described the TCR alpha and beta repertoires in roughly 8 infant thymus samples and a few matching peripheral blood samples. The cohort included more than 5 male and a couple of female infants, with donor ages spanning 7 to 244 days. Thymocytes were freed from the tissue by mechanical means and kept at -70 degrees C as pellets of roughly 9-34 million cells. Genomic DNA was extracted from frozen cell pellets with a QIAsymphony instrument. The immunoSEQ multiplex PCR assay was used to amplify the TCRB and TCRAD loci from a standardized quantity of quality-controlled genomic DNA. The V(D)J region was spanned by amplicons of a length sufficient to cover the CDR3 and to identify V and J genes. Amplicon sequencing was performed on an Illumina platform through the commercial immunoSEQ service. Primer bias and sequencing errors were corrected as previously described, and TCRAD and TCRB were defined on the basis of the IMGT database. immunoSEQ Analyzer 3.0 and VDJTools were used for repertoire analysis, which covered basic statistics, V/J segment usage, diversity estimates, rarefaction and pairwise overlap. Diversity was estimated using the Chao1, ChaoE, Efron-Thisted, Shannon and inverse Simpson indices, and was also estimated on datasets down-sampled to the size of the smallest sample. Repertoire overlap used strict matching of CDR3 nucleotide sequence, V gene and J gene, with Jaccard-based multidimensional scaling clustering. On average, approximately 790,000 unique TCRB clonotypes were obtained from thymus samples, compared with 75,000 to 90,000 from blood samples.

The chain is assembled from TRBV4-3 and TRBJ2-2; a weak D assignment points to TRBD2 (5 bases agree). The sequenced sample consisted of thymocytes. This TCR was recovered from a boy less than two years old with a congenital heart defect. Donor details come from another sample of the same person, matched by shared clones. CDR3 protein: CASSQEPAENTGELFF. The bases are TGCGCCAGCAGCCAAGAACCAGCGGAGAACACCGGGGAGCTGTTTTTT.